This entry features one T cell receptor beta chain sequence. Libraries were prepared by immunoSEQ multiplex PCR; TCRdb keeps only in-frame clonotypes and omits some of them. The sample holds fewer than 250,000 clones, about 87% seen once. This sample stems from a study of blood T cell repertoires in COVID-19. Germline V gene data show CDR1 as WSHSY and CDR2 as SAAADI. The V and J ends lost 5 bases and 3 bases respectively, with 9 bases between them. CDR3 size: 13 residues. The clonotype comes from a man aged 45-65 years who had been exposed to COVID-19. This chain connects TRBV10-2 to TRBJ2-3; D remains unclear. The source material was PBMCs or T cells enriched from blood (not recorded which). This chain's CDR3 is CASSTEKTDTQYF. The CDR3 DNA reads TGCGCCAGCAGTACAGAAAAAACAGATACGCAGTATTTT.